Each of the 30 T cell receptor beta chains below was sequenced from the same sample in a study of CD8 T cells in ankylosing spondylitis. Using its own MiXCR run on the 5' RACE reads, TCRdb lists one record per CDR3 protein. The table records a few hundred thousand distinct CDR3 sequences, 20% to 25% of them present only once. The specimen was blood, either unsorted or a sorted T cell fraction (not recorded which). The origin of the receptors is a male donor with ankylosing spondylitis or in good health (not recorded which).

J is TRBJ2-1 and V is TRBV7-2, with a tentative D call TRBD2 (5 bases). V lost 5 bases and J 3 bases, leaving 8 bases between the germline ends. This CDR3 is 13 amino acids long. Germline V CDR1 and CDR2: SGHTA, FQGNSA. This CDR3 is CASSPDFYNEQFF. The DNA of the CDR3 is TGTGCCAGCAGCCCGGACTTCTACAATGAGCAGTTCTTC.

This clonotype was observed a handful of times. The chain employs TRBV6-1 and TRBJ2-7; 11 positions agree with TRBD2. The CDR3 consists of 16 residues. Trimming removed 5 bases from V and 0 bases from J; junction bases left unmatched: 6. Germline CDR1 and CDR2: MNHNS and SASEGT. The CDR3 sequence is CASSPIAGGSSYEQYF. CDR3 coding DNA: TGTGCCAGCAGTCCCATAGCGGGGGGGAGCTCCTACGAGCAGTACTTC.

This clonotype was counted only a few times. This rearrangement joins TRBV30 to TRBJ2-3; 8 positions agree with TRBD1. Germline trimming cut 3 bases from V and 0 bases from J; bases unmatched to any gene: 5. The CDR3 consists of 15 residues. CDR1 and CDR2 (germline): GTSNPN, SVGIG (reference sequence). CDR3 sequence: CAWSLTGGSTDTQYF. CDR3 sequence (DNA): TGTGCCTGGAGCCTTACAGGGGGTAGCACAGATACGCAGTATTTT.

This clonotype was seen only a few times. This chain joins TRBV29-1 and TRBJ2-2; D is perhaps TRBD2 (6 bases). The length of the CDR3 is 13 residues. V was pared by 7 bases and J by 3 bases, with 12 bases between. Germline-derived CDR1 and CDR2 are SQVTM and ANQGSEA. As DNA, the CDR3 is TGCAGCGCCGGAGGCGGGGACACCGGGGAGCTGTTTTTT. Its protein is CSAGGGDTGELFF.

Only a few counts were recorded for this clonotype. V and J are TRBV4-2 and TRBJ2-1; 7 nucleotides match TRBD2. The CDR3 totals 18 residues. V dropped 2 bases and J dropped 7; count of bases not matched to a gene: 17. The germline V gene has CDR1 LGHNA and CDR2 YNFKEQ. CDR3 amino acids: CASSQSTRERGPGNEQFF. DNA for the CDR3: TGTGCCAGCAGCCAAAGCACAAGGGAGCGGGGACCAGGGAATGAGCAGTTCTTC.

The genes are TRBV12-3 or TRBV12-4 and TRBJ2-1, with D perhaps matching TRBD1 or TRBD2 (6 bases each). CDR3 size: 15 residues. V lost 2 bases to trimming and J lost 3 bases, with 11 bases between them. The CDR3 DNA follows: TGTGCCAGCAGTTTAACGGGGGCGGACTACAATGAGCAGTTCTTC. Residues: CASSLTGADYNEQFF.

V gene TRBV28 combines with J gene TRBJ2-7; 7 positions match TRBD1. From germline, CDR1 is MDHEN and CDR2 SYDVKM. The ends lost 1 base at V and 6 bases at J; junction bases unmatched: 6. This CDR3 contains 14 residues. The CDR3 DNA is TGTGCCAGCAGTTTATCTGGGACAGCGGCCGAGCAGTACTTC. Amino acids: CASSLSGTAAEQYF.

This clonotype turned up a few times. The chain couples TRBV9 to TRBJ2-3, with D perhaps TRBD2 (5 bases). The CDR3 covers 12 residues. CDR1 is SGDLS, CDR2 YYNGEE, per germline. Trimming pared 4 bases from V and 6 bases from J, leaving 9 bases between. Here the CDR3 DNA reads TGTGCCAGCAGCTCCACTAGGGATACGCAGTATTTT. Its protein product is CASSSTRDTQYF.

The CDR3 reads CASSIEGTSSYEQYF. The CDR3 bases are TGTGCCAGTAGTATTGAGGGGACGTCCTCCTACGAGCAGTACTTC. The chain is built from TRBV19 and TRBJ2-7, with D perhaps TRBD1 or TRBD2 (5 bases each). There are 15 residues in the CDR3. Germline-derived CDR1 and CDR2 are LNHDA and SQIVND (reference sequence). V lost 3 bases and J 0 bases, leaving 12 bases between the germline ends.

This clonotype was counted between two and nine times. The chain joins TRBV12-3 or TRBV12-4 to TRBJ2-7, with 13 positions matching TRBD2. V trimming: 6 bases; J trimming: 7 bases; junction bases outside the gene matches: 9. The CDR3 is made up of 15 amino acids. CDR3: CASRTSGGAPYEQYF. Here the CDR3 DNA reads TGTGCCAGCAGAACTAGCGGGGGGGCCCCTTATGAGCAGTACTTC.

The chain joins TRBV2 to TRBJ2-7; weak D call: TRBD2 (5 bases). CDR1 and CDR2 from the germline V gene are SNHLY and FYNNEI. The CDR3 extends over 15 amino acids. Trimming stripped 2 bases from V and 3 bases from J, with 14 bases between. Here the CDR3 DNA reads TGTGCCAGCAGTGAACCCAGCGGAGGTTTCTACGAGCAGTACTTC. This gives the protein CASSEPSGGFYEQYF.

The sample holds a few counts of this clonotype. The chain uses TRBV24-1 and TRBJ2-1; TRBD1 might be the D (7 bases). V lost 3 bases, J lost 1 base, and 21 bases lay in between. The CDR3 runs 19 residues. Looked up from germline, CDR1 is KGHDR and CDR2 is SFDVKD. The CDR3 here is CATSDTTARQGLSYNEQFF. The CDR3 nucleotides are TGTGCCACCAGTGATACCACGGCCAGACAGGGACTTTCCTACAATGAGCAGTTCTTC.

This clonotype came up a few times. This chain links TRBV27 with TRBJ2-7, with 7 positions matching TRBD1. This CDR3 has 12 amino acids. Germline values: CDR1 MNHEY, CDR2 SMNVEV (reference sequence). The J segment lost 7 bases and the V segment lost 6 bases, leaving 6 bases of the junction unmatched. The CDR3: CASRSFRGEQYF. CDR3 nucleotide sequence: TGTGCCAGCAGATCATTCAGGGGGGAGCAGTACTTC.

This clonotype was recorded a few times. This chain links TRBV19 with TRBJ2-3; D unclear. The CDR3 totals 13 residues. V shed 3 bases and J shed 4 bases, with 8 bases lying between them. Germline V gives CDR1 LNHDA, CDR2 SQIVND (reference sequence). The CDR3 is CASSILVPDTQYF. CDR3 DNA sequence: TGTGCCAGTAGTATTCTGGTTCCAGATACGCAGTATTTT. The entire variable domain, with the rest obtained from reference TRBV19 and TRBJ2-3, is as follows: DGGITQSPKYLFRKEGQNVTLSCEQNLNHDAMYWYRQDPGQGLRLIYYSQIVNDFQKGDIAEGYSVSREKKESFPLTVTSAQKNPTAFYLCASSILVPDTQYFGPGTRLTVL.

The CDR3 is CASSHPPSGGHNYNEQFF. In DNA form, the CDR3 reads TGTGCCAGCAGCCACCCCCCCAGCGGGGGCCATAATTACAATGAGCAGTTCTTC. The chain uses TRBV4-2 and TRBJ2-1; TRBD2 matches 8 bases. The germline gives CDR1 LGHNA, CDR2 YNFKEQ. The CDR3 runs 18 residues. V shed 3 bases and J 4 bases; nucleotides not matched to a gene: 14.

This chain connects TRBV12-3 or TRBV12-4 to TRBJ1-1, with D uncertain. V was clipped by 4 bases and J by 6 bases, with 6 bases between them. The CDR3 extends over 11 amino acids. The CDR3 nucleotides are TGTGCCAGCAGTTCCGGGGCTGAAGCTTTCTTT. Its translation: CASSSGAEAFF.

This clonotype showed up just a few times. This rearrangement joins TRBV29-1 to TRBJ1-1, with a tentative D call TRBD1 (6 bases). The V end was cut by 3 bases, the J end by 1 base, with 9 bases between. CDR1 is SQVTM and CDR2 is ANQGSEA in the germline V gene. The length of the CDR3 is 13 residues. CDR3 nucleotides: TGCAGCGTTGAGGGGGGGCAGAACACTGAAGCTTTCTTT. Translation: CSVEGGQNTEAFF.

The gene calls are TRBV7-8 and TRBJ2-7, with D hard to call. In germline, CDR1 is SGHVS, CDR2 FQNEAQ. Trimming removed 1 base at V and 5 bases at J, with 9 bases between. The CDR3 extends over 13 amino acids. In DNA, the CDR3 is TGTGCCAGCAGCTTAGTAGGAACCCACGAGCAGTACTTC. Protein product: CASSLVGTHEQYF.

The chain is built from TRBV4-1 and TRBJ2-7, with 9 nucleotides matching TRBD1. CDR1 is MGHRA and CDR2 is YSYEKL in the germline V gene. With 0 bases clipped from V and 5 bases from J, the junction kept 5 bases outside the gene matches. The CDR3 contains 15 residues. The CDR3 DNA sequence: TGCGCCAGCAGCCAAGATATCGGACAGGGGCACGAGCAGTACTTC. Its translation: CASSQDIGQGHEQYF.

This clonotype was counted many times. This rearrangement joins TRBV12-3 or TRBV12-4 to TRBJ2-1, with 8 bases lining up with TRBD2. The CDR3 covers 15 residues. The ends lost 1 base at V and 4 bases at J; junction bases unmatched: 3. CDR3 residues: CASSLGGGLYNEQFF. CDR3 bases: TGTGCCAGCAGTTTAGGCGGGGGGCTGTACAATGAGCAGTTCTTC.

The rearrangement uses TRBV12-3 or TRBV12-4 and TRBJ2-2, with D hard to call. This CDR3 has 12 amino acids. The V and J ends lost 8 bases and 6 bases respectively, with 10 bases between them. CDR3 region: CASLTGAGELFF. DNA for the CDR3: TGTGCCAGCCTCACTGGCGCCGGGGAGCTGTTTTTT.

This clonotype was observed many times. The genes are TRBV29-1 and TRBJ2-7; unclear D gene. Germline V gene data show CDR1 as SQVTM and CDR2 as ANQGSEA. V was clipped by 3 bases and J by 1 base, with 7 bases between them. The CDR3 sequence is 12 residues long. The CDR3 loop is CSVETASYEQYF. The CDR3, as DNA: TGCAGCGTTGAGACGGCTTCCTACGAGCAGTACTTC.

V gene TRBV7-2 combines with J gene TRBJ2-7; D gene ambiguous. Trimming left V 5 bases short and J 0 bases short, with 14 bases between. This CDR3 is 15 amino acids long. Germline V CDR1 and CDR2: SGHTA, FQGNSA. The CDR3 region has the DNA TGTGCCAGCAGCCCATTTCTCGGACCCTCCTACGAGCAGTACTTC. Its protein product is CASSPFLGPSYEQYF. The whole variable domain, remainder taken from reference TRBV7-2 and TRBJ2-7, is GAGVSQSPSNKVTEKGKDVELRCDPISGHTALYWYRQSLGQGLEFLIYFQGNSAPDKSGLPSDRFSAERTGGSVSTLTIQRTQQEDSAVYLCASSPFLGPSYEQYFGPGTRLTVT.

The rearrangement links TRBV29-1 to TRBJ2-1; D remains unclear. The ends were cut back, 2 bases at V and 0 bases at J, with 8 bases in the middle. The V gene's germline CDR1 is SQVTM and CDR2 ANQGSEA. The length of the CDR3 is 14 residues. CDR3 sequence (DNA): TGCAGCGTTGAACCACAGAGCTCCTACAATGAGCAGTTCTTC. This translates into CSVEPQSSYNEQFF.

The rearrangement joins TRBV11-2 to TRBJ1-2; D not resolved. The CDR3 is 13 amino acids. Germline loops: CDR1 SGHAT, CDR2 FQNNGV. Trimming removed 1 base from V and 5 bases from J, with 8 bases in between. CDR3 sequence: CASSLVAAYGYTF. CDR3 bases: TGTGCCAGCAGCTTAGTGGCAGCATATGGCTACACCTTC.

This clonotype was found a few times. The chain employs TRBV6-1 and TRBJ2-5; D is perhaps TRBD1 (6 bases). V was shortened by 5 bases and J by 3 bases, with 16 bases between the two germline ends. CDR1 is MNHNS and CDR2 is SASEGT in the germline V gene. The CDR3 totals 15 residues. The CDR3 coding sequence is TGTGCCAGCAGTCTTACCGGGACAAACAAAGAGACCCAGTACTTC. This translates into CASSLTGTNKETQYF.

The rearrangement links TRBV30 to TRBJ2-1; D unclear. Deletions cut 1 base from V and 5 bases from J, with 18 bases between. The CDR3 is made up of 16 amino acids. Germline lookup yields CDR1 GTSNPN and CDR2 SVGIG (reference sequence). The CDR3 DNA reads as TGTGCCTGGAGTGCCTCCGTGGGGTACTTGAACAATGAGCAGTTCTTC. Protein product: CAWSASVGYLNNEQFF.

This clonotype was seen more than once but under ten times. The chain recombines TRBV11-2 with TRBJ1-1, with a tentative D call TRBD1 (6 bases). Germline loops: CDR1 SGHAT, CDR2 FQNNGV. This CDR3 comprises 13 residues. V was trimmed by 6 bases and J by 1 base, leaving 9 bases between them. The CDR3 region is CASRWTENTEAFF. The DNA of the CDR3 is TGTGCCAGCAGGTGGACAGAGAACACTGAAGCTTTCTTT.

This clonotype occurred a few times. This chain joins TRBV25-1 and TRBJ2-2; 7 positions match TRBD1. Unmatched junction bases numbered 6, after V lost 2 bases and J lost 3 bases. The CDR3 sequence is 16 residues long. Germline V CDR1 and CDR2: MGHDK, SYGVNS. CDR3 in amino acids: CASSESTGAYTGELFF. CDR3 nucleotides: TGTGCCAGCAGTGAAAGTACAGGGGCCTACACCGGGGAGCTGTTTTTT.

The rearrangement links TRBV6-5 to TRBJ2-2; tentatively, D is TRBD1 (6 bases). The V gene lost 0 bases and the J gene lost 6 bases, with 11 bases spanning the gap. The CDR3 contains 15 residues. The germline gives CDR1 MNHEY, CDR2 SVGAGI. The CDR3 is CASSYSAGVPGELFF. CDR3 DNA: TGTGCCAGCAGTTACTCTGCAGGGGTCCCCGGGGAGCTGTTTTTT.